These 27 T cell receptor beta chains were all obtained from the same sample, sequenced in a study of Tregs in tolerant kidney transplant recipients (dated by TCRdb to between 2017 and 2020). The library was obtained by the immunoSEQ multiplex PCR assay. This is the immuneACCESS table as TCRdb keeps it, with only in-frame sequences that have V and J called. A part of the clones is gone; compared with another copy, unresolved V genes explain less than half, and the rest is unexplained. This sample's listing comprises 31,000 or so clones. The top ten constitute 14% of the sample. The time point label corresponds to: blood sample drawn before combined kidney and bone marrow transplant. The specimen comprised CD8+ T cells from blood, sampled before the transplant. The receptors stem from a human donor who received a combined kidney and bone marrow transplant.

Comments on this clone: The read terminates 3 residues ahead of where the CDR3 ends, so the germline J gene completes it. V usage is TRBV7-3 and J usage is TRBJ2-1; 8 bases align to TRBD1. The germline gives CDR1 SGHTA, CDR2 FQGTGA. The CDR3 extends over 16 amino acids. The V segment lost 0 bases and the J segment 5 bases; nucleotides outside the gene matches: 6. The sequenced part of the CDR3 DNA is TGTGCCAGCAGCTTAACGTGGACAGGGCCAAACAATGAG. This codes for CASSLTWTGPNNE. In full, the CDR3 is CASSLTWTGPNNEQFF.

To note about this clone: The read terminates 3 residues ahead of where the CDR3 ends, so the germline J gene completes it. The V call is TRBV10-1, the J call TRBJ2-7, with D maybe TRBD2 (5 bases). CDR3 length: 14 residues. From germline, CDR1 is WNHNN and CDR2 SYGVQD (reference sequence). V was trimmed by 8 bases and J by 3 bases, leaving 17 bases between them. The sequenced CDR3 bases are TGCGCCAGCTCTTCGGGGATCAATCTCTACGAG. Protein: CASSSGINLYE. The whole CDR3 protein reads CASSSGINLYEQYF.

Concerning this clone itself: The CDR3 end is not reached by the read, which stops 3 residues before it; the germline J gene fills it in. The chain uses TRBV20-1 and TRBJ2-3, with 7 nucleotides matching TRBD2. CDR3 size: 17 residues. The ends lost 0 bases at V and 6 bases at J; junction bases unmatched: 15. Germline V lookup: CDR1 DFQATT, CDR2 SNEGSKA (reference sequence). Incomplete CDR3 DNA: TGCAGTGCTAGAGACAGGAGCGGGGTGACGGCATGGGATACG. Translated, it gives CSARDRSGVTAWDT. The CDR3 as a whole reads CSARDRSGVTAWDTQYF.

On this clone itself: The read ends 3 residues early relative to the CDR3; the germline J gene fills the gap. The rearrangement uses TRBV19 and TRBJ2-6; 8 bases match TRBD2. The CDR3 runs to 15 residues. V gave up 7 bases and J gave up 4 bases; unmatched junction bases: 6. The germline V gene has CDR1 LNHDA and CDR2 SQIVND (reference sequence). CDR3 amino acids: CASTYGGVGANVLTF. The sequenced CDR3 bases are TGTGCCAGTACCTACGGGGGGGTCGGGGCCAACGTC.

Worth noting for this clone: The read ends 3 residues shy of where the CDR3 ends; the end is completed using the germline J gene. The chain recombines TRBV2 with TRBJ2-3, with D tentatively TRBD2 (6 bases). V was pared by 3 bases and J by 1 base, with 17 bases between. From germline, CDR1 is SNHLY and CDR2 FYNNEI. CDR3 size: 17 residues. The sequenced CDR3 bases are TGTGCCAGCAGTGATCCCTCGCGGGATAAGGGCACAGATACG. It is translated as CASSDPSRDKGTDT. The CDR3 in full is CASSDPSRDKGTDTQYF.

The CDR3 bases that were read are TGTGCCAGCAGTGAGTGGGCAGGGGATAACTACGAG. It yields the protein CASSEWAGDNYE. The full CDR3 reads CASSEWAGDNYEQYF. This chain connects TRBV6-4 to TRBJ2-7, with D possibly being TRBD1 (6 bases). Sequencing ends 3 residues short of the CDR3 end; the germline J gene provides the rest. This CDR3 has 15 amino acids. V lost 3 bases to trimming and J lost 3 bases, with 15 bases between them. The germline V gene encodes CDR1 MRHNA and CDR2 SNTAGT.

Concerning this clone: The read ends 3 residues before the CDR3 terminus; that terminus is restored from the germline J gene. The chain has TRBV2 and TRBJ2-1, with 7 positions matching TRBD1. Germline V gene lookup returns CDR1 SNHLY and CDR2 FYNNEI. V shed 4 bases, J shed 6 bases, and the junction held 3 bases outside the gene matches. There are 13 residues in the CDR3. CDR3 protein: CASSGQGANEQFF. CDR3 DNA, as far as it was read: TGTGCCAGCAGTGGACAGGGCGCCAATGAG.

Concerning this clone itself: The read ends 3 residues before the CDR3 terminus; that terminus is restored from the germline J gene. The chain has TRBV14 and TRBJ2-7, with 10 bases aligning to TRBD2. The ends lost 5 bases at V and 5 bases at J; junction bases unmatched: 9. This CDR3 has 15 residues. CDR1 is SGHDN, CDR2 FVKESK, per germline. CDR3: CASSATLAGVHEQYF. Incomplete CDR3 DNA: TGTGCCAGCAGCGCGACTCTAGCGGGAGTCCACGAG.

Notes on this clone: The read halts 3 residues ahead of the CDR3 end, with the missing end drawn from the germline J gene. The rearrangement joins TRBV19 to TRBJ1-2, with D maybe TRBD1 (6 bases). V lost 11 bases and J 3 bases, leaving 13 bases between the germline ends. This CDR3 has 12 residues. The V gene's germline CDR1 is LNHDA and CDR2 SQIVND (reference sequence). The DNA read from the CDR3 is TGTGCCGCCGGGCAGGGGTACTATGGC. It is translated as CAAGQGYYG. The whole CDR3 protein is CAAGQGYYGYTF. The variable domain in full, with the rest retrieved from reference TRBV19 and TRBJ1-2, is DGGITQSPKYLFRKEGQNVTLSCEQNLNHDAMYWYRQDPGQGLRLIYYSQIVNDFQKGDIAEGYSVSREKKESFPLTVTSAQKNPTAFYLCAAGQGYYGYTFGSGTRLTVV.

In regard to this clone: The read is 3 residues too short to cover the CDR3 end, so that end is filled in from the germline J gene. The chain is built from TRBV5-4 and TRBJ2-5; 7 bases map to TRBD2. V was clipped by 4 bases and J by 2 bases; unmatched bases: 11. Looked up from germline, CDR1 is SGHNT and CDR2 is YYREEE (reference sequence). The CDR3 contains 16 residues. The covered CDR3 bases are TGTGCCAGCAGCGAATCCCTAGCGGAGCCACAAGAGACC. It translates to CASSESLAEPQET. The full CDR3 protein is CASSESLAEPQETQYF. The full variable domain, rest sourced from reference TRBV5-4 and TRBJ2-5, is ETGVTQSPTHLIKTRGQQVTLRCSSQSGHNTVSWYQQALGQGPQFIFQYYREEENGRGNFPPRFSGLQFPNYSSELNVNALELDDSALYLCASSESLAEPQETQYFGPGTRLLVL.

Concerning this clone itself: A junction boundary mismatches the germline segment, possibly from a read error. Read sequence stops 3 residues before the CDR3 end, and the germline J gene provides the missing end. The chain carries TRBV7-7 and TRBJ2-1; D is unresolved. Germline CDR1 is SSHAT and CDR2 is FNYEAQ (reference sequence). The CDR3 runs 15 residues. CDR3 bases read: TGTGCTAGCAGCTTAGCACCGACATCTTACAATGAG. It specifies CASSLAPTSYNE. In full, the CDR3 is CASSLAPTSYNEQFF.

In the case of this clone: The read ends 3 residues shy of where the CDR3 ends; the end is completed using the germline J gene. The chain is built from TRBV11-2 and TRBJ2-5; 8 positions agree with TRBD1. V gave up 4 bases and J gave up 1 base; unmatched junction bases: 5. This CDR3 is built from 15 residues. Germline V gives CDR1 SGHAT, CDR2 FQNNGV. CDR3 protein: CASSSRQGPQETQYF. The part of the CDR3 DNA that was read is TGTGCCAGCAGCTCCCGACAGGGGCCCCAAGAGACC.

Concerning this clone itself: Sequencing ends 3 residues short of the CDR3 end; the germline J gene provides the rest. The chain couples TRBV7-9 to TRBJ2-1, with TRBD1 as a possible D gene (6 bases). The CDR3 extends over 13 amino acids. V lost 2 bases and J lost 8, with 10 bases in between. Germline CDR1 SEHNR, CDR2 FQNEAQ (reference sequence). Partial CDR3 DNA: TGTGCCAGCAGCTTACAGGGGTGGGATGAG. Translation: CASSLQGWDE. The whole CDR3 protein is CASSLQGWDEQFF.

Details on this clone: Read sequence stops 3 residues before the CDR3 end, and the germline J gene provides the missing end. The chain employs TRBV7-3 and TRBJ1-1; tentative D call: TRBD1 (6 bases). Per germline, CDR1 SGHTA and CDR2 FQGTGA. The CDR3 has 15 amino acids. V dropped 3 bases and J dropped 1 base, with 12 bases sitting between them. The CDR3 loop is CASSLEGQTNTEAFF. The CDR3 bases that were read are TGTGCCAGCAGCTTGGAGGGACAAACGAACACTGAA.

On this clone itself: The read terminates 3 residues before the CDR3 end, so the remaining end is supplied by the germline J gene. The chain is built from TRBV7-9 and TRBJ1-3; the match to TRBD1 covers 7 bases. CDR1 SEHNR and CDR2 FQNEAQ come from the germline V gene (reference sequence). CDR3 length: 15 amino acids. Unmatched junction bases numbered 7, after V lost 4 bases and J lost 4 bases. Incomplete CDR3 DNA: TGTGCCAGCAGCTCACAGGGGTCGGCCGGAAACACC. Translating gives CASSSQGSAGNT. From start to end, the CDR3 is CASSSQGSAGNTIYF.

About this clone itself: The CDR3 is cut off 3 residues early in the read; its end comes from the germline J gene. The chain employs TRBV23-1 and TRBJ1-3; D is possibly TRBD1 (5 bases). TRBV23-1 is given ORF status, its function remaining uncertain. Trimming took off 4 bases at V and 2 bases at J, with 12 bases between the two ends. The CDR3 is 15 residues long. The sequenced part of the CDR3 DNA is TGCGCCAGCAGTCGACATCGGGGGACTGGAAACACC. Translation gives CASSRHRGTGNT. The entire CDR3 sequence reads CASSRHRGTGNTIYF.

The sequenced CDR3 bases are TGCAGTGCTATAACAGGGGCCGCAAACATT. The encoded protein is CSAITGAANI. The full CDR3 is CSAITGAANIQYF. The V call is TRBV20-1, the J call TRBJ2-4; the match to TRBD1 covers 7 bases. Read data end 3 residues before the CDR3 end; the end is taken from the germline J gene. Trimming cost V 4 bases and J 6 bases; bases outside gene matches: 6. CDR1 is DFQATT and CDR2 is SNEGSKA in the germline V gene (reference sequence). The CDR3 covers 13 residues.

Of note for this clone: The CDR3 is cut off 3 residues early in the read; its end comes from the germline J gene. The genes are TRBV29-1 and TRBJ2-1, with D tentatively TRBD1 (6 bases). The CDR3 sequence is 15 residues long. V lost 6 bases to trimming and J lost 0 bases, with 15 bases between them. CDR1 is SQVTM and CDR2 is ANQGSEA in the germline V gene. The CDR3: CSVGTRDNSYNEQFF. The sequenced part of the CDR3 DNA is TGCAGCGTCGGCACGAGGGACAACTCCTACAATGAG.

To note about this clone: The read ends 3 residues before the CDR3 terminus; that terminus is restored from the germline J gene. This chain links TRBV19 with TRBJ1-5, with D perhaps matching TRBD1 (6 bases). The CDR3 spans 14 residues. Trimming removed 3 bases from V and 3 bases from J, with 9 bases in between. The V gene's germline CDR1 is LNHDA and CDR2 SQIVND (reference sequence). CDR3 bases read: TGTGCCAGTAGTATTCGGGACAACAATCAGCCC. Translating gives CASSIRDNNQP. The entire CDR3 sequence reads CASSIRDNNQPQHF.

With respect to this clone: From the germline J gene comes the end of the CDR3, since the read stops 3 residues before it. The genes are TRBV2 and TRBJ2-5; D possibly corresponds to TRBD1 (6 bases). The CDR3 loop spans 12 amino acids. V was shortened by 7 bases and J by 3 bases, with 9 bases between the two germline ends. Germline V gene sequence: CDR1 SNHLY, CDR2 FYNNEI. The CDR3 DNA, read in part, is TGTGCCAGCAAGGGACAAGAAGAGACC. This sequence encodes CASKGQEET. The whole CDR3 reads CASKGQEETQYF.

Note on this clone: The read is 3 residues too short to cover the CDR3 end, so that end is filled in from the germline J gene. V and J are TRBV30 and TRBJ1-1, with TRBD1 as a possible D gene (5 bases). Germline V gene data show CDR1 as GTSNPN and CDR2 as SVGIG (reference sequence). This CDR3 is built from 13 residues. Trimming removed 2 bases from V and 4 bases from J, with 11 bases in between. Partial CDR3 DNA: TGTGCCTGGAGTTATCAGGGAACCACTGAA. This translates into CAWSYQGTTE. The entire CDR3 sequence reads CAWSYQGTTEAFF.

The CDR3 loop reads CAVPRAGQITYEQYF. The sequenced part of the CDR3 DNA is TGTGCCGTCCCCCGGGCGGGACAGATAACCTACGAG. J is TRBJ2-7 and V is TRBV7-3, with D possibly matching TRBD1 (7 bases). The CDR3 end is not reached by the read, which stops 3 residues before it; the germline J gene fills it in. The CDR3 loop spans 15 amino acids. CDR1 is SGHTA, CDR2 FQGTGA, per germline. V was shortened by 11 bases and J by 2 bases, with 22 bases between the two germline ends.

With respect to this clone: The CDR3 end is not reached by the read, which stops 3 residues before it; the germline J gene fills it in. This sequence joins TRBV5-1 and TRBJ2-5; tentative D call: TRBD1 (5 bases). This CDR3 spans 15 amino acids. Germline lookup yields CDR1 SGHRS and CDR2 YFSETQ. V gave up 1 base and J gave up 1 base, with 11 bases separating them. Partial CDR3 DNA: TGCGCCAGCAGCTTGTACGGCGACAGCCAAGAGACC. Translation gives CASSLYGDSQET. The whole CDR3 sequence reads CASSLYGDSQETQYF.

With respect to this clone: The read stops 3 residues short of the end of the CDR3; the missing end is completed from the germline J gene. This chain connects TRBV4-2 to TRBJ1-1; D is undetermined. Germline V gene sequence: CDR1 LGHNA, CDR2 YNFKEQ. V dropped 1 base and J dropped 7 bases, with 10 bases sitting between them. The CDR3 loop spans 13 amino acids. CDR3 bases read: TGTGCCAGCAGCCAAGTGGAGGGCCTTGAA. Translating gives CASSQVEGLE. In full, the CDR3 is CASSQVEGLEAFF.

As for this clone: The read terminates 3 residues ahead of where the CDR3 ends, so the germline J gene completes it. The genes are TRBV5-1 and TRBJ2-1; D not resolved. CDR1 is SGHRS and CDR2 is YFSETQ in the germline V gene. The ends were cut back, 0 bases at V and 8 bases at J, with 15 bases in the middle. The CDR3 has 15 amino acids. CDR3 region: CASSLEPHGIDEQFF. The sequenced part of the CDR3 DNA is TGCGCCAGCAGCTTGGAACCCCACGGTATTGATGAG.

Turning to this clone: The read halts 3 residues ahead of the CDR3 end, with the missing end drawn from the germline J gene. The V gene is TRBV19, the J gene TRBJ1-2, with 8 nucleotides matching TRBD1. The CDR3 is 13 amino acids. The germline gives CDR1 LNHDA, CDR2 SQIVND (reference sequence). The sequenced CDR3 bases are TGTGCCAGTAGTCTGGGGACAGGCTTCGGC. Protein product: CASSLGTGFG. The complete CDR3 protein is CASSLGTGFGYTF. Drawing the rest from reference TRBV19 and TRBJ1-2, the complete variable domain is DGGITQSPKYLFRKEGQNVTLSCEQNLNHDAMYWYRQDPGQGLRLIYYSQIVNDFQKGDIAEGYSVSREKKESFPLTVTSAQKNPTAFYLCASSLGTGFGYTFGSGTRLTVV.

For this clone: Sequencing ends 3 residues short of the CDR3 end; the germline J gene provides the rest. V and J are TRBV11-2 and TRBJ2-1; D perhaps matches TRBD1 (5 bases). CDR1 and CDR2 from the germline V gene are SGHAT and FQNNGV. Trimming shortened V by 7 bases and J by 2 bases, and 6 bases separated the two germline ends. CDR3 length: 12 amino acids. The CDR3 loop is CASKGAYNEQFF. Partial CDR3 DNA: TGTGCCAGCAAAGGGGCCTACAATGAG.